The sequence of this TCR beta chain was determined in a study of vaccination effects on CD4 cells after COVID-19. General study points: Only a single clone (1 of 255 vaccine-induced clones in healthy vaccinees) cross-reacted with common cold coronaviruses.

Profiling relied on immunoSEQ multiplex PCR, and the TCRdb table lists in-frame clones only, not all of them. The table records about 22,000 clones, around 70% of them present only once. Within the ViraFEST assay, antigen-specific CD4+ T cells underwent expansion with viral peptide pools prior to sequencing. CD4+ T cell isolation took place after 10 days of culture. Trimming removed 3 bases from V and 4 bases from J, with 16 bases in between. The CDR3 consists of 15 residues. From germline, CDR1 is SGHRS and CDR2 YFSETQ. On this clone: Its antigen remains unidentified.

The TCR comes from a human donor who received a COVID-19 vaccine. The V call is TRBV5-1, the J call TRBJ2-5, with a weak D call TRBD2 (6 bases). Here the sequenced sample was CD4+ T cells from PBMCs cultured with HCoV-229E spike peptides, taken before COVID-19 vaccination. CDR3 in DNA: TGCGCCAGCAGCTCTGGGAGGCCCTCCGGAGAGACCCAGTACTTC. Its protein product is CASSSGRPSGETQYF. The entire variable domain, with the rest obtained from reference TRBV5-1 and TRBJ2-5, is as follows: KAGVTQTPRYLIKTRGQQVTLSCSPISGHRSVSWYQQTPGQGLQFLFEYFSETQRNKGNFPGRFSGRQFSNSRSEMNVSTLELGDSALYLCASSSGRPSGETQYFGPGTRLLVL.